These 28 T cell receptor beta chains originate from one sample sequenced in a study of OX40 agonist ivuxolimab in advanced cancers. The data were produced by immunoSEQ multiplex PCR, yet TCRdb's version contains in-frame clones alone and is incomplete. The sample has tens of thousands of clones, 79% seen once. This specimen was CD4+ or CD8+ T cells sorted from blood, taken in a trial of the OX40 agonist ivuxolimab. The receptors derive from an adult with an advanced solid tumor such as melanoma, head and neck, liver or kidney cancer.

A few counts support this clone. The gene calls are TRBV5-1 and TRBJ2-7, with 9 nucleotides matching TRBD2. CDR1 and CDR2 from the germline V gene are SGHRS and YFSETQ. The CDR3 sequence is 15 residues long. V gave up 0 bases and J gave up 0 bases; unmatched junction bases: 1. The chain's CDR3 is CASSLVSGSSYEQYF. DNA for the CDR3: TGCGCCAGCAGCTTGGTTAGCGGGAGCTCCTACGAGCAGTACTTC.

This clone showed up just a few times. Written as DNA, the CDR3 is TGTGCCAGCAGCGAACGGGACAGGGTACGAGAAAAACTGTTTTTT. Protein product: CASSERDRVREKLFF. J is TRBJ1-4 and V is TRBV2; 9 bases fit TRBD1. V lost 6 bases and J lost 8; bases outside the gene matches: 10. This CDR3 is built from 15 residues. Germline V gene sequence: CDR1 SNHLY, CDR2 FYNNEI. Supplemented by reference TRBV2 and TRBJ1-4, the full variable domain reads EPEVTQTPSHQVTQMGQEVILRCVPISNHLYFYWYRQILGQKVEFLVSFYNNEISEKSEIFDDQFSVERPDGSNFTLKIRSTKLEDSAMYFCASSERDRVREKLFFGSGTQLSVL.

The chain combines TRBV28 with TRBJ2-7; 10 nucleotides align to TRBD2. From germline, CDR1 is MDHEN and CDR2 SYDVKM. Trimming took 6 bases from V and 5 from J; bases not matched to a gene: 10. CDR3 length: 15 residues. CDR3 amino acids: CASRPKWLAGDEQYF. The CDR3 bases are TGTGCCAGCAGACCGAAGTGGCTAGCGGGAGACGAGCAGTACTTC.

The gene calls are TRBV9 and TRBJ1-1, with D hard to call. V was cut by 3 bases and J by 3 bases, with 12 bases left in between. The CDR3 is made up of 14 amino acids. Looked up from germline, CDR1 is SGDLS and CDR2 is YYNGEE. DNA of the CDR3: TGTGCCAGCAGCGCCTTGGTCCACGACACTGAAGCTTTCTTT. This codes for CASSALVHDTEAFF.

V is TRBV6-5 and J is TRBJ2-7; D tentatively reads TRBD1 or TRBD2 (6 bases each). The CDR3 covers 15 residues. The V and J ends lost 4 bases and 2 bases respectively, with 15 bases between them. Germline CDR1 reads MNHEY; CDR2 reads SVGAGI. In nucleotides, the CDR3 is TGTGCCAGCAGTTTAGGGGGGACGGAGACCTACGAGCAGTACTTC. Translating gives CASSLGGTETYEQYF.

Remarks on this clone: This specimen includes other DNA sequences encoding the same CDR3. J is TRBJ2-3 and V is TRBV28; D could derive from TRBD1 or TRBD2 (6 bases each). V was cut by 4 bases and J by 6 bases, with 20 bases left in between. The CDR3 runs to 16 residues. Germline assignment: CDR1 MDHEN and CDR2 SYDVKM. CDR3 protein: CASSWTTGRQADTQYF. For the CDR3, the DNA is TGTGCCAGCAGTTGGACTACGGGACGACAGGCCGATACGCAGTATTTT.

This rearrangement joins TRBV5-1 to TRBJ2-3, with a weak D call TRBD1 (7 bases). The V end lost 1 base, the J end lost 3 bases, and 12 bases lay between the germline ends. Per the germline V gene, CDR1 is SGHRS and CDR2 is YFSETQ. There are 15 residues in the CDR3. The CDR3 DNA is TGCGCCAGCAGCTTGATCCCAGGGGGGACAGATACGCAGTATTTT. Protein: CASSLIPGGTDTQYF.

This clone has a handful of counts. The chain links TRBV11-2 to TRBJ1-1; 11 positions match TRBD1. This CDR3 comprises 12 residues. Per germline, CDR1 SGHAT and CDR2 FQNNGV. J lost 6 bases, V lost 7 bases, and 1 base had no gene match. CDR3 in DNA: TGTGCCAGCAAGGGACAGGGGGCTGAAGCTTTCTTT. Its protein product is CASKGQGAEAFF.

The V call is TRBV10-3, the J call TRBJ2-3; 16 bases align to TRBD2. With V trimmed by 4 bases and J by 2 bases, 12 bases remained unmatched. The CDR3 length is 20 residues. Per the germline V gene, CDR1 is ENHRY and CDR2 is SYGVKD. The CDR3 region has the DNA TGTGCCATCAGTGTTGGGACTAGCGGGAGGGCCCCTATGCCCACAGATACGCAGTATTTT. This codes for CAISVGTSGRAPMPTDTQYF.

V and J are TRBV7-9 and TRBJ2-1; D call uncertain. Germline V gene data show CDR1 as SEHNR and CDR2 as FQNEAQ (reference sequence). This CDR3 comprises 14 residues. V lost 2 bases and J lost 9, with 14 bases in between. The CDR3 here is CASSLRGRAAEQFF. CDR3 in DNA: TGTGCCAGCAGCTTACGAGGAAGGGCGGCTGAGCAGTTCTTC.

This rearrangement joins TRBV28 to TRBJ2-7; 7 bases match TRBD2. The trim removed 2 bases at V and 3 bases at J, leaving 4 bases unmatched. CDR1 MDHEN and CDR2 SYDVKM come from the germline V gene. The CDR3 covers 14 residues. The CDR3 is CASSLAGDRYEQYF. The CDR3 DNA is TGTGCCAGCAGTTTAGCGGGAGATCGCTACGAGCAGTACTTC.

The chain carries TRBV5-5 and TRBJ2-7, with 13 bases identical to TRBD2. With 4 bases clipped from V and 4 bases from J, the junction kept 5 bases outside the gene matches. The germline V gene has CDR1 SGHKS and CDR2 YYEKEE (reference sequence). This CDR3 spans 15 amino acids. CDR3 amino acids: CASSPRTSGRYEQYF. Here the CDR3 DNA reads TGTGCCAGCAGCCCTAGGACTAGCGGGAGATACGAGCAGTACTTC.

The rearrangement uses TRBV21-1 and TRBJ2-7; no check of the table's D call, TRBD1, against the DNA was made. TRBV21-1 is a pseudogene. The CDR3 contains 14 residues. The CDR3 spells CASSSRDSSYEQYF. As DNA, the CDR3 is TGTGCCAGCAGCAGCCGGGACAGCTCCTACGAGCAGTACTTC.

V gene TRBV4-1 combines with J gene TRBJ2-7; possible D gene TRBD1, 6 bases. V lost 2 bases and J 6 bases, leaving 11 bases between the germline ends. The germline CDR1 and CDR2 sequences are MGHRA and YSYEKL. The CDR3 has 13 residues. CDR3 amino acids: CASSQKDSTEQYF. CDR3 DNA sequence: TGCGCCAGCAGCCAAAAGGACAGTACCGAGCAGTACTTC.

The CDR3 spells CSASEVGELFF. In DNA, the CDR3 is TGCAGTGCTAGTGAGGTCGGGGAGCTGTTTTTT. This chain connects TRBV20-1 to TRBJ2-2; no clear D. Trimming shortened V by 3 bases and J by 7 bases, and 6 bases separated the two germline ends. CDR3 length equals 11 residues. Germline V CDR1 and CDR2: DFQATT, SNEGSKA (reference sequence).

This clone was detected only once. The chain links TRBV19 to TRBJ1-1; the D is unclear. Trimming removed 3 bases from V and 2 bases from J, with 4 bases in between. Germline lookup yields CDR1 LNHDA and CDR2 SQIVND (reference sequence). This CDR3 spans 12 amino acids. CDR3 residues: CASSISNTEAFF. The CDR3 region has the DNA TGTGCCAGTAGTATCTCCAACACTGAAGCTTTCTTT.

CDR3 region: CAISESNPRLANEKLFF. The CDR3 DNA reads as TGTGCCATCAGTGAGTCAAACCCGAGGCTAGCTAATGAAAAACTGTTTTTT. This sequence joins TRBV10-3 and TRBJ1-4, with D uncertain. Trimming left V 0 bases short and J 3 bases short, with 14 bases between. Germline CDR1 is ENHRY and CDR2 is SYGVKD. The CDR3 covers 17 residues.

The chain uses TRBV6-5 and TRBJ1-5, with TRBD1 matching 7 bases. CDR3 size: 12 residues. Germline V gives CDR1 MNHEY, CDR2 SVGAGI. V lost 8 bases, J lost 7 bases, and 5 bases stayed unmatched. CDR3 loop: CASGQAGQPQHF. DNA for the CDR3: TGTGCCAGCGGACAGGCGGGACAGCCCCAGCATTTT.

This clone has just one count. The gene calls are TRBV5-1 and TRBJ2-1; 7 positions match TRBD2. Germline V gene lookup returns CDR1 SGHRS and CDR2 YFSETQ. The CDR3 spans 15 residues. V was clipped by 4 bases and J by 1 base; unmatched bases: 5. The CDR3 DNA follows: TGCGCCAGCAGCAGCCAGGGAGGGTCCTACAATGAGCAGTTCTTC. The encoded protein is CASSSQGGSYNEQFF.

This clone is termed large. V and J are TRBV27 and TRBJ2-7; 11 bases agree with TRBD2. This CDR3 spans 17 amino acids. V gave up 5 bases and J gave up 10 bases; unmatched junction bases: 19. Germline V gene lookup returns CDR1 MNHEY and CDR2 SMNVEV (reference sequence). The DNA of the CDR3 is TGTGCCAGCAGTCCGGGGACTAGCGGCGCCATCCGTCGGATCCAGTACTTC. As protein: CASSPGTSGAIRRIQYF.

The CDR3 DNA reads as TGCGCCAGCAGCCAAGACCGGGGGGCTTACTCTGGAAACACCATATATTTT. It codes for CASSQDRGAYSGNTIYF. The chain couples TRBV4-3 to TRBJ1-3, with D perhaps matching TRBD1 (6 bases). Germline V CDR1 and CDR2: LGHNA, YSLEER. The CDR3 consists of 17 residues. The V end was cut by 0 bases, the J end by 0 bases, with 12 bases between.

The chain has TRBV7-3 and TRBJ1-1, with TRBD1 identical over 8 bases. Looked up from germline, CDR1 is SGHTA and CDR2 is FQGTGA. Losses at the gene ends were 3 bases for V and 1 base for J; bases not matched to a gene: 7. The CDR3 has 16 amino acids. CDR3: CASSLTGVFGNTEAFF. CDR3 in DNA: TGTGCCAGCAGCTTGACAGGGGTTTTTGGGAACACTGAAGCTTTCTTT.

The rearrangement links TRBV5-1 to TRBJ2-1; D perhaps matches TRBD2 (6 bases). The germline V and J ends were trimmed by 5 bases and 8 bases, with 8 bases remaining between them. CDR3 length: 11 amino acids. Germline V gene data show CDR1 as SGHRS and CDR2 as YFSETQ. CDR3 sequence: CASSWRDEQFF. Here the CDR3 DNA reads TGCGCCAGCAGTTGGAGGGATGAGCAGTTCTTC.

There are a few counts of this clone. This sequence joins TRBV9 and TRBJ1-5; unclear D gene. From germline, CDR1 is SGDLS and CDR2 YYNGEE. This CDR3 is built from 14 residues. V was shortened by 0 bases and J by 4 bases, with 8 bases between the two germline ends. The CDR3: CASSVGGGNQPQHF. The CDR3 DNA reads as TGTGCCAGCAGCGTAGGAGGAGGAAATCAGCCCCAGCATTTT.

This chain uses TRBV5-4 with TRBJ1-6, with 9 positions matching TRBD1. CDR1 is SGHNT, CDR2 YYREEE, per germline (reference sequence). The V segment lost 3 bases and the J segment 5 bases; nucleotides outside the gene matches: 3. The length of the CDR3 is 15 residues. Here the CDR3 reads CASSYRDRDNSPLHF. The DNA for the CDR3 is TGTGCCAGCAGCTACCGGGACAGGGATAATTCACCCCTCCACTTT.

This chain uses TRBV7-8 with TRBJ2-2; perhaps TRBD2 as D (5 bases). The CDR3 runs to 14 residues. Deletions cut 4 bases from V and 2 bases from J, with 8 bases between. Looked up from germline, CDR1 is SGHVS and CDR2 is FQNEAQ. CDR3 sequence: CASSSRDNTGELFF. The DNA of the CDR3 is TGTGCCAGCAGCTCCCGGGATAACACCGGGGAGCTGTTTTTT.

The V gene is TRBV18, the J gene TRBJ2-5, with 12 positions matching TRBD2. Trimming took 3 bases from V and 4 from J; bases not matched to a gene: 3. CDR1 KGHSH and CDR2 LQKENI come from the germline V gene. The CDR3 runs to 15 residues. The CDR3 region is CASSPGLAGGETQYF. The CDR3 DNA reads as TGTGCCAGCTCACCGGGACTAGCGGGCGGAGAGACCCAGTACTTC.

The CDR3 loop reads CASMDTFTDTQYF. CDR3 coding DNA: TGTGCCAGCATGGACACTTTCACAGATACGCAGTATTTT. V and J are TRBV27 and TRBJ2-3, with D perhaps matching TRBD1 (5 bases). The CDR3 contains 13 residues. Trimming removed 7 bases from V and 2 bases from J, with 10 bases in between. Germline-derived CDR1 and CDR2 are MNHEY and SMNVEV (reference sequence).